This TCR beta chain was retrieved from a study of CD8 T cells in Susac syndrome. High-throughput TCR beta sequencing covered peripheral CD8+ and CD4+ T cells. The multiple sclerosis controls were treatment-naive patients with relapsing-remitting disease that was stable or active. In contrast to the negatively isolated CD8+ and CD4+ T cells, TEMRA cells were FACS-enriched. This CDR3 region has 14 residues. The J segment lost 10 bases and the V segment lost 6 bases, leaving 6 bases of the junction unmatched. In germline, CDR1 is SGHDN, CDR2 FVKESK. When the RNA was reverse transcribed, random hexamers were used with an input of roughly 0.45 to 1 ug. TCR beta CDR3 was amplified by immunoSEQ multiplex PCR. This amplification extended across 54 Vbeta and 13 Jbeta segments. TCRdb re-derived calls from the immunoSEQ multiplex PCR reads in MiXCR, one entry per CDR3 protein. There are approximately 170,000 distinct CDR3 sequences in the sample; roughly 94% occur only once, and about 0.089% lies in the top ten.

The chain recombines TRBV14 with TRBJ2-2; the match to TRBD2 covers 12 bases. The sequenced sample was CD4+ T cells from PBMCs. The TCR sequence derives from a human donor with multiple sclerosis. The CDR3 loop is CASRGTSGREELFF. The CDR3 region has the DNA TGTGCCAGCAGGGGGACTAGCGGGCGAGAGGAGCTGTTTTTT.